Below, one TCR beta chain is given with its context. Its cognate antigen is unknown. It was with 60 Vbeta and 13 Jbeta primers that the PCR ran. Sequencing was performed with immunoSEQ multiplex PCR; in TCRdb, only in-frame clones are kept and a portion is missing. The repertoire table contains about 88,000 clones. This sample is part of a study of cytomegalovirus exposure and HLA in healthy donors. Overall study findings and caveats: There were reportedly fewer N-insertions in an Asian-associated ancestry cluster than the roughly 670-donor mean, in a later analysis.

Sequencing used PBMCs. This sequence was found in a girl aged 10 to 17 in good health and CMV-seropositive.

This CDR3 reads CASRGSPYNEQFF. Written as DNA, the CDR3 is TGTGCCAGCAGGGGGAGCCCGTACAATGAGCAGTTCTTC. This chain links TRBV9 with TRBJ2-1; possibly TRBD2 for D (5 bases). CDR1 is SGDLS, CDR2 YYNGEE, per germline. This CDR3 region has 13 residues. V was trimmed by 5 bases and J by 4 bases, leaving 10 bases between them.